This T cell receptor beta chain was sequenced during a study of response to subunit inactivated influenza vaccine. This clonotype was seen a few times. CDR3 length equals 14 residues. V shed 0 bases and J shed 3 bases, with 5 bases lying between them. Germline CDR1 LGHNA, CDR2 YSLEER. MiXCR, run by TCRdb on the RT-PCR reads, gives a single entry per CDR3 protein. The sample has more than 500,000 distinct CDR3 sequences; over 9% are singletons. These same data were also listed under a study on T cells expressing NK-cell markers. This second study says: Beta-chain TCR cDNA was generated via 5'RACE template switching with UMIs. As a fraction of CD8+ T cells, dominant NKG2C+ clonotypes reached about 1.0-8% in six donors. Expanded clones of NKG2C+ T cells had an unclear HCMV specificity.

The starting material was PBMCs from blood, obtained on the day of vaccination. The chain employs TRBV4-3 and TRBJ2-2; no definite D call. The TCR originated in a man over 45 who received an inactivated influenza vaccine. The CDR3 bases are TGCGCCAGCAGCCAAGATCTCTACACCGGGGAGCTGTTTTTT. Its protein is CASSQDLYTGELFF.